This entry features one T cell receptor (beta chain) sequence. The data were taken from a study of blood T cell repertoires in COVID-19. Study details: Material from acute and convalescent COVID-19 was sourced from the United States, Italy and Spain. PBMCs, B-cell-depleted T cells, or T cells provided the cDNA or gDNA that made up the material.

The trim removed 2 bases at V and 10 bases at J, leaving 5 bases unmatched. This CDR3 comprises 13 residues. From germline, CDR1 is KGHSH and CDR2 LQKENI. In the study's own analysis: Researchers report that nucleated cell counts were estimated from reference gene primer amplification. The assay was immunoSEQ multiplex PCR, and TCRdb's table has in-frame clones only and misses some. V, J and clone size derive from that table, while D and trimming were established from the DNA sequence. Of 250,000 to 350,000 clones listed, approximately 88% are singletons. The chain recombines TRBV18 with TRBJ2-3, with TRBD1 matching 8 bases. Sequenced: peripheral blood. The sequence came from a woman in her 50s with active or convalescent COVID-19. The CDR3 DNA is TGTGCCAGCTCACCAAAGGACAGGGAGGCGCAGTATTTT. The encoded protein is CASSPKDREAQYF. The entire variable domain, with the rest obtained from reference TRBV18 and TRBJ2-3, is as follows: NAGVMQNPRHLVRRRGQEARLRCSPMKGHSHVYWYRQLPEEGLKFMVYLQKENIIDESGMPKERFSAEFPKEGPSILRIQQVVRGDSAAYFCASSPKDREAQYFGPGTRLTVL.